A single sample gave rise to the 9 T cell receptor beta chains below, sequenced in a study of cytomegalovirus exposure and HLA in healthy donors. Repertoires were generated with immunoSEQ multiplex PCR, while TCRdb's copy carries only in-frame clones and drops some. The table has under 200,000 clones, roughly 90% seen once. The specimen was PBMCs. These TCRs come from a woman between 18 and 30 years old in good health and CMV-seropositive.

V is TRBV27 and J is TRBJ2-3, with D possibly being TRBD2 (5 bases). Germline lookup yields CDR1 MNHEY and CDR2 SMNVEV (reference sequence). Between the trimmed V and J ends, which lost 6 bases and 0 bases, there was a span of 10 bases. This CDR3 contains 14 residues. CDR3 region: CASRDFASTDTQYF. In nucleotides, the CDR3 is TGTGCCAGCAGGGACTTCGCCAGCACAGATACGCAGTATTTT.

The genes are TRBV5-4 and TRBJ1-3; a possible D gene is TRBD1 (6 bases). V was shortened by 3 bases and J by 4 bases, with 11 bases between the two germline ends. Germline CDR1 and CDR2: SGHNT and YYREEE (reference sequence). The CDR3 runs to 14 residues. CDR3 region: CASSSRDKGNTIYF. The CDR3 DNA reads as TGTGCCAGCAGCTCCCGGGACAAGGGAAACACCATATATTTT.

Written as DNA, the CDR3 is TGCAGCGTTGAATCCGGGAGTGACTACGAGCAGTACTTC. Translated: CSVESGSDYEQYF. The V call is TRBV29-1, the J call TRBJ2-7; tentative D call: TRBD2 (6 bases). The germline V gene has CDR1 SQVTM and CDR2 ANQGSEA. CDR3 length: 13 residues. Trimming stripped 2 bases from V and 3 bases from J, with 11 bases between.

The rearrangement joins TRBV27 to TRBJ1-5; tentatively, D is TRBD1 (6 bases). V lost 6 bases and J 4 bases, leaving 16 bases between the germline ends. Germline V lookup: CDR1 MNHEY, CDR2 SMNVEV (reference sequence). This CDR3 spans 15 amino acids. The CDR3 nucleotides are TGTGCCAGCAGATCGACGGGACACCGAAATCAGCCCCAGCATTTT. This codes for CASRSTGHRNQPQHF.

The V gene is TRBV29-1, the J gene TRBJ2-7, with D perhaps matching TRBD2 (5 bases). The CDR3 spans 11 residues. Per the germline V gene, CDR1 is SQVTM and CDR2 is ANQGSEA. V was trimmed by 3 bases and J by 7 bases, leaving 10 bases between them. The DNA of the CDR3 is TGCAGCGTTGAGGAGGTGAGGGAGCAGTACTTC. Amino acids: CSVEEVREQYF.

This chain's CDR3 is CASSQQGDTGELFF. CDR3 DNA sequence: TGTGCCAGCAGTCAACAGGGGGACACCGGGGAGCTGTTTTTT. The genes are TRBV25-1 and TRBJ2-2, with 8 nucleotides matching TRBD1. V trimming: 5 bases; J trimming: 3 bases; junction bases outside the gene matches: 2. The germline V gene has CDR1 MGHDK and CDR2 SYGVNS. This CDR3 is 14 amino acids long.

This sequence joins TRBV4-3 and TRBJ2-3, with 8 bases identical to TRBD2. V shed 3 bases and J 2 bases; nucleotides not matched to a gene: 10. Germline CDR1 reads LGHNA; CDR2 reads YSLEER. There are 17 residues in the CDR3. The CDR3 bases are TGCGCCAGCAGCCAGGGAGCCCGGGGGGGGCTCACAGATACGCAGTATTTT. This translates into CASSQGARGGLTDTQYF.

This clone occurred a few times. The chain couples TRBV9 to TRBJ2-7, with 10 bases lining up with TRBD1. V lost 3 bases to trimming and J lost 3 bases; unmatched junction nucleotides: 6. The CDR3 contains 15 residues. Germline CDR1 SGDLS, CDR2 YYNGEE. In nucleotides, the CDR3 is TGTGCCAGCAGCGCAGCGACAGGGGGCCGCTACGAGCAGTACTTC. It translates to CASSAATGGRYEQYF. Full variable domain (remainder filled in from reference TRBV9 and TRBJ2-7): DSGVTQTPKHLITATGQRVTLRCSPRSGDLSVYWYQQSLDQGLQFLIQYYNGEERAKGNILERFSAQQFPDLHSELNLSSLELGDSALYFCASSAATGGRYEQYFGPGTRLTVT.

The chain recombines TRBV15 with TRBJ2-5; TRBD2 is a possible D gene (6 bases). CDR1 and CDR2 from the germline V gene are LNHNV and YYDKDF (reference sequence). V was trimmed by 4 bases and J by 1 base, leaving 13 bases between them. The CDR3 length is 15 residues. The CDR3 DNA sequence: TGTGCCACCAGCATCGTTAGCGGCCGCCAAGAGACCCAGTACTTC. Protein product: CATSIVSGRQETQYF.